Given below is one T cell receptor (beta chain) in context. What this receptor recognizes is not known. The input lacks base qualities; no much larger clone sits a single base away. This specimen belongs to a study of blood T cells in healthy people across ages (dated by TCRdb to the mid-2010s). In the study overall: In model experiments, roughly one uniquely barcoded TCR beta cDNA molecule per two T cells was captured by template switching. Age-related changes in TCR beta repertoire diversity were measured in the study by deep sequencing normalized with unique cDNA molecular identifiers. Donors of different ages were randomly distributed across sequencing lanes to avoid experimental bias. The donors were split into four age groups: young (average around 15 years), middle-aged (roughly 39), aged (approximately 60) and long-lived (82). The study analyzed two additional independent replicas of 1 million unique cDNA reads from the same blood draw for two donors, one aged 18 to 30 and one aged 80 or older. Paper-wide results and their limitations: Because the CMV infection status of the donors was unknown, age-related changes in expanded clonotypes may potentially have been confounded. Estimates of total diversity based on one million sequenced T cells were considered lower bounds and underestimates. Compared with the aged group, more naive CD4+ T cells, fewer expanded clones and increased TCR diversity were shown by the long-lived group, suggesting age selection. A strong correlation was found between observed TCR beta diversity and the percentage of naive T cells measured by flow cytometry. Observed TCR beta diversity per million T cells fell roughly linearly with age, and a significant reduction was already apparent by age about 43. Since profiling was done on bulk unsorted PBMCs, naive and antigen-experienced compartments could not be conclusively compared.

Donors were under 40 systemically healthy Caucasian individuals from Russia aged 6 to 90 years. Each donor gave roughly 9 milliliters of peripheral blood, drawn into EDTA-treated Vacutainer tubes. Ficoll-Paque density-gradient centrifugation was used to isolate PBMCs, with at least 7 million per sample. Trizol reagent was used to extract total RNA from the PBMCs, yielding at least 6 micrograms per sample. For every donor, an aliquot of PBMCs went through flow cytometry to measure the percentages of naive CD45RAhigh/CD27high T cells. Looking up the germline V gene yields CDR1 LGHNA and CDR2 YNFKEQ. From the cysteine through the phenylalanine, the CDR3 covers 16 amino acids. The DNA shown is the 48-base CDR3, in frame from base 1. V lost 4 bases and J lost 7 bases; the stretch between them is 23 bases long. Library preparation was by 5' RACE. TCRdb lists the instrument as Illumina HiSeq 2500. A second PCR of 7 to 11 cycles was performed with a sample-barcoded 5' primer and a J-beta primer mix. A template-switch 5' adaptor carrying 12 random nucleotides introduced a unique molecular identifier onto each TCR beta cDNA molecule. Each sample yielded at least 3 million CDR3-containing paired-end reads. The Mint cDNA synthesis kit, primed by a TRBC-specific oligonucleotide, was used to synthesize first-strand cDNA from all RNA. Following uracil-DNA glycosylase treatment, a first 18-cycle PCR with universal primers M1SS and BC2_uni_R was performed on all cDNA. The paper's processing steps were these. Normalization of each sample was performed by random selection of 1 million high-quality reads, each carrying a distinct molecular identifier. Reads with shared molecular identifiers were discarded instead of being binned into consensus sequences. MiTCR, run with a Q25 quality threshold and the strictest error-elimination algorithm, handled CDR3 identification, clonotype clustering and error correction. Lower-bound total TCR beta diversity was estimated with a nonparametric unseen species model using Euler transformation. The raw public data were reprocessed by TCRdb itself: fastp quality trimming at Q25, MiXCR clonotype calling, in-frame beta chains only. Every entry covers one CDR3 protein and lists the most common genes and DNA from its rows. Here the V and J calls rest on TCRdb's processing, not on the authors' analysis. The sample records 950,000 to 1,200,000 distinct CDR3 sequences, roughly two fifths of which are singletons. The ten biggest clones cover approximately 14% of the sample.

The chain employs TRBV4-2 and TRBJ2-7, with TRBD1 as a weak D call on 6 bases. This sequence originates from a man aged 18 to 29 in good health. Sequencing was carried out using blood. The CDR3 protein sequence reads: CASSRPSGVSPNEQYF. The DNA reads as follows: TGTGCCAGCAGCCGACCTTCAGGGGTTTCTCCCAATGAGCAGTACTTC.